The 29 T cell receptor beta chains reported below all come from one sample, sequenced in a study of regulatory dendritic cells for organ transplantation. Method: immunoSEQ multiplex PCR; TCRdb's copy keeps in-frame clones and lacks some. Of fewer than 40,000 clones in the sample, 90% to 95% were seen once. The specimen was naive CD8+ T cells from blood. The subset was: CD45RA+ naive T cells. The receptors here all came from a human donor in good health.

CDR3 in amino acids: CASTLTGVTGELFF. CDR3 DNA sequence: TGTGCCAGCACCCTGACAGGGGTCACCGGGGAGCTGTTTTTT. This chain connects TRBV27 to TRBJ2-2; 8 positions agree with TRBD1. The germline V gene has CDR1 MNHEY and CDR2 SMNVEV (reference sequence). The CDR3 consists of 14 residues. The junction had 5 bases not matched to a gene; V was cut back by 7 bases and J by 4 bases.

CDR3 nucleotide sequence: TGTGCCAGCAGCGGGAGGCGAAACGAGCAGTACTTC. It codes for CASSGRRNEQYF. The V gene is TRBV5-4, the J gene TRBJ2-5; weak D call: TRBD2 (6 bases). Near its end, the DNA agrees better with TRBJ2-7, so the J call may be wrong. CDR1 and CDR2 (germline): SGHNT, YYREEE (reference sequence). The CDR3 runs 12 residues.

The chain combines TRBV2 with TRBJ2-2; D gene uncertain. The V and J ends lost 9 bases and 8 bases respectively, with 16 bases between them. CDR1 SNHLY and CDR2 FYNNEI come from the germline V gene. CDR3 length equals 13 residues. CDR3 sequence (DNA): TGTGCCAGTCTTCCTAGAAATCGTGGGGAGCTGTTTTTT. Translating it yields CASLPRNRGELFF.

The rearrangement links TRBV27 to TRBJ2-1; maybe TRBD2 (7 bases). Germline loops: CDR1 MNHEY, CDR2 SMNVEV (reference sequence). The CDR3 is 16 residues long. The ends were cut back, 0 bases at V and 4 bases at J, with 13 bases in the middle. CDR3: CASSLSAGDKYNEQFF. DNA for the CDR3: TGTGCCAGCAGTTTATCGGCGGGGGACAAATACAATGAGCAGTTCTTC.

V usage is TRBV27 and J usage is TRBJ2-1, with 8 nucleotides matching TRBD2. Germline CDR1 and CDR2: MNHEY and SMNVEV (reference sequence). V gave up 5 bases and J gave up 9 bases; unmatched junction bases: 9. This CDR3 is 14 amino acids long. The CDR3 nucleotides are TGTGCCAGCAGTACTGACGGACTAGCCCTTGAGCAGTTCTTC. The encoded protein is CASSTDGLALEQFF.

This clone is a singleton in its sample. V gene TRBV6-6 combines with J gene TRBJ2-7, with 8 bases aligning to TRBD2. The germline V gene encodes CDR1 MNHNY and CDR2 SVGAGI (reference sequence). The ends lost 2 bases at V and 2 bases at J; junction bases unmatched: 5. The length of the CDR3 is 15 residues. The CDR3 is CASSYGSGDTYEQYF. Here the CDR3 DNA reads TGTGCCAGCAGTTACGGTAGCGGGGATACCTACGAGCAGTACTTC.

V gene TRBV4-3 combines with J gene TRBJ1-2; D is uncertain. The CDR3 contains 15 residues. CDR1 is LGHNA and CDR2 is YSLEER in the germline V gene. V dropped 0 bases and J dropped 0 bases, with 8 bases sitting between them. CDR3 sequence (DNA): TGCGCCAGCAGCCAAGATGGAGATGCTAACTATGGCTACACCTTC. This encodes CASSQDGDANYGYTF.

The chain recombines TRBV7-9 with TRBJ1-1, with D tentatively TRBD1 (6 bases). This CDR3 is 13 amino acids long. V lost 2 bases to trimming and J lost 8 bases, with 12 bases between them. Looked up from germline, CDR1 is SEHNR and CDR2 is FQNEAQ (reference sequence). The CDR3 sequence: CASSLLSGTEAFF. CDR3 bases: TGTGCCAGCAGCTTATTGTCCGGGACAGAAGCTTTCTTT.

The genes are TRBV14 and TRBJ2-1, with no clear D. The germline V gene encodes CDR1 SGHDN and CDR2 FVKESK. The CDR3 has 15 amino acids. Deletions cut 1 base from V and 6 bases from J, with 13 bases between. CDR3 coding DNA: TGTGCCAGCAGCCAAGTGGGGTCGTATCTCAATGAGCAGTTCTTC. Translation gives CASSQVGSYLNEQFF.

In this sample, this clone turned up a few times. The V and J genes are TRBV7-9 and TRBJ2-1; possibly TRBD1 or TRBD2 for D (6 bases each). Germline V CDR1 and CDR2: SEHNR, FQNEAQ (reference sequence). The length of the CDR3 is 16 residues. V lost 5 bases, J lost 4 bases, and 18 bases lay in between. The CDR3 DNA reads as TGTGCCAGCAGCCTAGGGGGGCTGGGGTCATACAATGAGCAGTTCTTC. Translated: CASSLGGLGSYNEQFF. Together with reference TRBV7-9 and TRBJ2-1, the CDR3 gives the full variable domain: DTGVSQNPRHKITKRGQNVTFRCDPISEHNRLYWYRQTLGQGPEFLTYFQNEAQLEKSRLLSDRFSAERPKGSFSTLEIQRTEQGDSAMYLCASSLGGLGSYNEQFFGPGTRLTVL.

This clone was observed once. The genes are TRBV19 and TRBJ1-1, with unresolved D. CDR3 size: 12 residues. Germline V gene sequence: CDR1 LNHDA, CDR2 SQIVND (reference sequence). Trimming removed 5 bases from V and 0 bases from J, with 4 bases in between. CDR3 in DNA: TGTGCCAGTAGTGCGTTGAACACTGAAGCTTTCTTT. Its translation is CASSALNTEAFF.

This chain links TRBV28 with TRBJ2-3; 13 nucleotides agree with TRBD2. CDR1 and CDR2 from the germline V gene are MDHEN and SYDVKM. V was pared by 3 bases and J by 2 bases, with 11 bases of the junction left unmatched. The CDR3 runs 19 residues. The CDR3 loop is CASSFVLAGGPEVTDTQYF. Written as DNA, the CDR3 is TGTGCCAGCAGTTTCGTACTAGCGGGAGGGCCTGAAGTCACAGATACGCAGTATTTT.

The genes are TRBV2 and TRBJ2-3, with 9 bases identical to TRBD2. After removal of 7 bases from V and 5 bases from J, the junction contained 10 bases not matched to a gene. Germline loops: CDR1 SNHLY, CDR2 FYNNEI. There are 15 residues in the CDR3. The CDR3 DNA sequence: TGTGCCAGCATCATGCGGGAGGGCCTCATAGATACGCAGTATTTT. Protein product: CASIMREGLIDTQYF.

This chain uses TRBV28 with TRBJ2-3, with D unclear. The CDR3 sequence is 13 residues long. CDR1 and CDR2 (germline): MDHEN, SYDVKM. Between the trimmed V and J ends, which lost 5 bases and 2 bases, there was a span of 8 bases. The CDR3 here is CASSHSLTDTQYF. For the CDR3, the DNA is TGTGCCAGCAGTCACAGCCTCACAGATACGCAGTATTTT.

V gene TRBV6-5 combines with J gene TRBJ2-7; 9 bases match TRBD1. CDR1 and CDR2 (germline): MNHEY, SVGAGI. This CDR3 region has 15 residues. Trimming at V came to 2 bases and at J to 0 bases, leaving 2 bases not matched to a gene. The CDR3 nucleotides are TGTGCCAGCAGTTACGGGACAGGGAACTCCTACGAGCAGTACTTC. Translated: CASSYGTGNSYEQYF.

The V gene is TRBV7-9, the J gene TRBJ1-2; D not certain. V was cut by 5 bases and J by 2 bases, with 6 bases left in between. CDR3 size: 12 residues. Germline V lookup: CDR1 SEHNR, CDR2 FQNEAQ (reference sequence). This chain's CDR3 is CASSEQNYGYTF. The CDR3 nucleotides are TGTGCCAGCAGCGAACAGAACTATGGCTACACCTTC.

This clone appeared a few times. The V and J genes are TRBV4-1 and TRBJ1-1; D is unclear. In germline, CDR1 is MGHRA, CDR2 YSYEKL. V gave up 4 bases and J gave up 4 bases, with 16 bases separating them. The CDR3 is 15 amino acids. The CDR3 DNA follows: TGCGCCAGCAGCCCCAGGACGGAGACCCCCACTGAAGCTTTCTTT. Amino acids: CASSPRTETPTEAFF.

CDR3 sequence reads: CASSYFGAYEQYF. As DNA, the CDR3 is TGTGCCAGCAGTTACTTCGGGGCCTACGAGCAGTACTTC. The chain uses TRBV6-6 and TRBJ2-7, with D perhaps matching TRBD2 (5 bases). The V gene lost 1 base and the J gene lost 2 bases, with 6 bases spanning the gap. This CDR3 is 13 amino acids long. From germline, CDR1 is MNHNY and CDR2 SVGAGI (reference sequence).

This chain connects TRBV29-1 to TRBJ2-1; D uncertain. Germline CDR1 SQVTM, CDR2 ANQGSEA. The CDR3 covers 12 residues. V lost 2 bases, J lost 4 bases, and 6 bases lay in between. The CDR3: CSVERRYNEQFF. The CDR3 DNA is TGCAGCGTTGAACGGCGATACAATGAGCAGTTCTTC.

The chain links TRBV28 to TRBJ2-3, with D maybe TRBD1 (6 bases). The V end was cut by 10 bases, the J end by 0 bases, with 17 bases between. Germline loops: CDR1 MDHEN, CDR2 SYDVKM. CDR3 size: 15 residues. Written as DNA, the CDR3 is TGTGCCATAGCCTCAGGGGTCACTAGCACAGATACGCAGTATTTT. Translated, it gives CAIASGVTSTDTQYF.

The chain couples TRBV4-2 to TRBJ1-3, with 10 nucleotides matching TRBD1. CDR1 and CDR2 (germline): LGHNA, YNFKEQ. The CDR3 length is 19 residues. V shed 0 bases, J shed 2 bases, and the junction held 10 bases outside the gene matches. The chain's CDR3 is CASSQEGEAGTGAGNTIYF. DNA for the CDR3: TGTGCCAGCAGCCAAGAAGGGGAAGCTGGGACAGGGGCTGGAAACACCATATATTTT.

The gene calls are TRBV6-6 and TRBJ2-3; no definite D call. Trimming took off 2 bases at V and 1 base at J, with 10 bases between the two ends. Germline V CDR1 and CDR2: MNHNY, SVGAGI (reference sequence). CDR3 length equals 15 residues. As DNA, the CDR3 is TGTGCCAGCAGTTACCAGGTTGATCGCACAGATACGCAGTATTTT. Its protein is CASSYQVDRTDTQYF.

The chain carries TRBV4-3 and TRBJ2-1; D is unclear. Trimming took 4 bases from V and 2 from J, leaving 15 bases between them. Per germline, CDR1 LGHNA and CDR2 YSLEER. The CDR3 contains 16 residues. CDR3 sequence reads: CASSPYARKPYNEQFF. The DNA for the CDR3 is TGCGCCAGCAGCCCCTACGCCAGGAAGCCCTACAATGAGCAGTTCTTC.

A single count supports this clone. This chain connects TRBV6-5 to TRBJ2-1; D remains ambiguous. Germline V gene lookup returns CDR1 MNHEY and CDR2 SVGAGI. The CDR3 loop spans 14 amino acids. The V gene lost 5 bases and the J gene lost 1 base, with 9 bases spanning the gap. The DNA for the CDR3 is TGTGCCAGCAGTAGGCCCTCATCCTACAATGAGCAGTTCTTC. Translated, it gives CASSRPSSYNEQFF.

The rearrangement links TRBV4-1 to TRBJ2-1, with TRBD2 as a possible D gene (8 bases). Germline lookup yields CDR1 MGHRA and CDR2 YSYEKL. This CDR3 comprises 16 residues. V was pared by 3 bases and J by 8 bases, with 20 bases between. The DNA of the CDR3 is TGCGCCAGCAGCCACCTACGGGAGGGGGCGAACCATGAGCAGTTCTTC. Encoded protein: CASSHLREGANHEQFF.

The chain is built from TRBV5-6 and TRBJ1-5; D is unresolved. Germline CDR1 is SGHDT and CDR2 is YYEEEE. The CDR3 runs to 16 residues. Trimming pared 2 bases from V and 1 base from J, leaving 13 bases between. The CDR3 protein is CASSFASSGSNQPQHF. The CDR3, as DNA: TGTGCCAGCAGCTTTGCCAGCTCGGGGAGCAATCAGCCCCAGCATTTT.

The genes are TRBV7-9 and TRBJ2-5; D could derive from TRBD1 or TRBD2 (5 bases each). The CDR3 totals 16 residues. Looked up from germline, CDR1 is SEHNR and CDR2 is FQNEAQ (reference sequence). V shed 11 bases and J shed 2 bases, with 24 bases lying between them. The CDR3 DNA is TGTGCCTGCGAAGACCCGGGACCACAGATTCAAGAGACCCAGTACTTC. This gives the protein CACEDPGPQIQETQYF. Full variable domain (remainder filled in from reference TRBV7-9 and TRBJ2-5): DTGVSQNPRHKITKRGQNVTFRCDPISEHNRLYWYRQTLGQGPEFLTYFQNEAQLEKSRLLSDRFSAERPKGSFSTLEIQRTEQGDSAMYLCACEDPGPQIQETQYFGPGTRLLVL.

The chain combines TRBV27 with TRBJ2-5; 7 nucleotides agree with TRBD2. CDR1 and CDR2 (germline): MNHEY, SMNVEV (reference sequence). The trim removed 3 bases at V and 2 bases at J, leaving 6 bases unmatched. This CDR3 is 15 amino acids long. The CDR3 loop is CASSFNGRWQETQYF. DNA for the CDR3: TGTGCCAGCAGTTTTAACGGGAGGTGGCAAGAGACCCAGTACTTC.

The chain has TRBV27 and TRBJ1-1, with no clear D. Germline V CDR1 and CDR2: MNHEY, SMNVEV (reference sequence). V lost 5 bases and J 6 bases, leaving 10 bases between the germline ends. This CDR3 has 12 residues. CDR3 loop: CASSGPGAEAFF. The CDR3 DNA sequence: TGTGCCAGCAGTGGCCCTGGGGCTGAAGCTTTCTTT.